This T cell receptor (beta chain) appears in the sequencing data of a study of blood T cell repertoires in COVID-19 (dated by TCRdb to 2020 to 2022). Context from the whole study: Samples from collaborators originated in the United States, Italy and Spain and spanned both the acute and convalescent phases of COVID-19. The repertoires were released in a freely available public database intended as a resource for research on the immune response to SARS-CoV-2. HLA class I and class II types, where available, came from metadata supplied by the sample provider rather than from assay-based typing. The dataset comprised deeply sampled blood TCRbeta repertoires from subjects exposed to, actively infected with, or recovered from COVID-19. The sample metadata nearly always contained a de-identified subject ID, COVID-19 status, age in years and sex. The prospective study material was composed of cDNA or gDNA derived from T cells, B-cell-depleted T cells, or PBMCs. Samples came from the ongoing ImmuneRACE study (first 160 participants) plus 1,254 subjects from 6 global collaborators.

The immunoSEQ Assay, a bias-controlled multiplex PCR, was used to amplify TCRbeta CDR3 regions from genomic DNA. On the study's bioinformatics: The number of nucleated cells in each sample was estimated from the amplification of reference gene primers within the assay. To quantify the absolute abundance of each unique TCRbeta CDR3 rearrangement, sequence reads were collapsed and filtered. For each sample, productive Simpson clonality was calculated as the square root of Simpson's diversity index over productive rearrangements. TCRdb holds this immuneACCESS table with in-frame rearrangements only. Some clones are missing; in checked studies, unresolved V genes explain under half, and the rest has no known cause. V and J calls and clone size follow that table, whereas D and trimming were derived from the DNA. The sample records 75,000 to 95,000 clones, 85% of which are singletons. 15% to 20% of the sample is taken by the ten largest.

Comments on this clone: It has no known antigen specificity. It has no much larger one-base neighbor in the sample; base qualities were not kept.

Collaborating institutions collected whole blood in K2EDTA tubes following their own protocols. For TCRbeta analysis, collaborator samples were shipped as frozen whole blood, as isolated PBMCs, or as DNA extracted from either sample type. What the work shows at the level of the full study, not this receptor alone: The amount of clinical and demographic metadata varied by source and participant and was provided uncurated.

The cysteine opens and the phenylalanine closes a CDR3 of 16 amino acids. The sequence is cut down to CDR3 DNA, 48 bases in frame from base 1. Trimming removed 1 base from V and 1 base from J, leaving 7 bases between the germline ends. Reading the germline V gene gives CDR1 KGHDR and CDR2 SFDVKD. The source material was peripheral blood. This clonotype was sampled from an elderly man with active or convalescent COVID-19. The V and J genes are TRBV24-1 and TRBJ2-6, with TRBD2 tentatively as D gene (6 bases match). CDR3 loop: CATSDLSGSGANVLTF. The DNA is TGTGCCACCAGTGATTTAAGCGGGTCTGGGGCCAACGTCCTGACTTTC.